This T cell receptor (beta chain) came from a study of cytomegalovirus exposure and HLA in healthy donors. Study-level results: The productive fraction for most TCR beta V segments was about 87% or about 30% in an earlier analysis.

Germline CDR1 is SGHTA and CDR2 is FQGNSA. Trimming stripped 5 bases from V and 7 bases from J, with 15 bases between. This CDR3 is built from 13 residues. The PCR employed 60 Vbeta primers together with 13 Jbeta primers. Produced via immunoSEQ multiplex PCR; TCRdb's table is partial and in-frame only. The table has 100,000 to 150,000 clones, around 80% seen once. Details on this clone: What it binds is not known.

The V gene is TRBV7-2, the J gene TRBJ2-7; D is perhaps TRBD2 (6 bases). This TCR was sampled from a man aged 25 to 45 in good health and CMV-seropositive. Sequences were obtained from PBMCs. The CDR3 DNA reads as TGTGCCAGCAGCCGGGACTCCGGAAAAGAGCAGTACTTC. Translated: CASSRDSGKEQYF. Full variable domain (outside the CDR3, taken from reference TRBV7-2 and TRBJ2-7): GAGVSQSPSNKVTEKGKDVELRCDPISGHTALYWYRQSLGQGLEFLIYFQGNSAPDKSGLPSDRFSAERTGGSVSTLTIQRTQQEDSAVYLCASSRDSGKEQYFGPGTRLTVT.